This TCR beta chain appears in the sequencing data of a study of shared clonotypes between healthy human individuals. Study in general: Three plates each covered CD4 naive and memory; CD8 naive two, CD8 memory one. Study results and caveats: Naive CD4 clonotypes overlapped across a handful of donors at roughly 5.1%. Naive subsets typically showed greater estimated richness than memory subsets.

Concerning this clone itself: Its cognate antigen is unknown.

At a deep level, the assay was run. Libraries were prepared by immunoSEQ multiplex PCR; TCRdb keeps only in-frame clonotypes and omits some of them. The sample has about 2.1 million clones, around 93% seen once. After removal of 8 bases from V and 4 bases from J, the junction contained 10 bases not matched to a gene. Looked up from germline, CDR1 is PRHDT and CDR2 is FYEKMQ (reference sequence). The CDR3 contains 14 residues. CD45RO-negative cells were positively selected for CCR7, leaving out terminally differentiated effector memory CD45RA+ cells. This chain joins TRBV13 and TRBJ2-5; TRBD2 aligns across 7 bases. The TCR originated in a man aged 18 to 30 in good health. Some clones in this sample may be carry-over from other donors' samples. The sequencing sample was made of naive CD8+ T cells from PBMCs. Here the CDR3 reads CASQISGIGETQYF. The CDR3 coding sequence is TGTGCCAGCCAAATCAGCGGGATCGGAGAGACCCAGTACTTC.